One and the same sample provided the 12 T cell receptor beta chains below, sequenced in a study of blood T cell repertoires in COVID-19 (dated by TCRdb to about 2020). The library was made by the immunoSEQ multiplex PCR assay. TCRdb retrieved this table from immuneACCESS and kept in-frame rearrangements only. Not all clones are present; in checked studies, unresolved V genes account for under half, and no reason is known for the remainder. A total of about 270,000 clones appear in this sample, 75% to 90% of them only once. The ten largest account for under 2.5% of the sample. Sequencing input: PBMCs or T cells enriched from blood (not recorded which). The source of these receptors is a woman in her late teens or twenties who had recovered from COVID-19.

The CDR3 coding sequence is TGCGCCAGCAGCTTGAGCGGGGGGGTCAACACCGGGGAGCTGTTTTTT. This translates into CASSLSGGVNTGELFF. The chain has TRBV5-1 and TRBJ2-2, with 10 bases identical to TRBD2. Trimming cost V 1 base and J 2 bases; bases outside gene matches: 2. Germline values: CDR1 SGHRS, CDR2 YFSETQ. The CDR3 has 16 amino acids. Full variable domain (outside the CDR3, taken from reference TRBV5-1 and TRBJ2-2): KAGVTQTPRYLIKTRGQQVTLSCSPISGHRSVSWYQQTPGQGLQFLFEYFSETQRNKGNFPGRFSGRQFSNSRSEMNVSTLELGDSALYLCASSLSGGVNTGELFFGEGSRLTVL.

The gene calls are TRBV28 and TRBJ2-1; 9 nucleotides agree with TRBD2. V lost 3 bases, J lost 12 bases, and 21 bases stayed unmatched. The CDR3 runs 18 residues. Germline CDR1 reads MDHEN; CDR2 reads SYDVKM. The DNA for the CDR3 is TGTGCCAGCAGTTTCGCTATCCCTGGCGGGGGGGCTCAAGGTGGGCAGTTCTTC. This translates into CASSFAIPGGGAQGGQFF.

This clone has just a few counts. V and J are TRBV6-2 or TRBV6-3 and TRBJ2-7; D call uncertain. From germline, CDR1 is MNHEY and CDR2 SVGEGT. The germline V and J ends were trimmed by 0 bases and 2 bases, with 14 bases remaining between them. The CDR3 has 16 residues. CDR3 amino acids: CASSYSDKGAPYEQYF. The CDR3 DNA sequence: TGTGCCAGCAGTTACTCTGATAAAGGAGCCCCCTACGAGCAGTACTTC.

The chain combines TRBV19 with TRBJ2-2; unclear D gene. Trimming left V 3 bases short and J 6 bases short, with 8 bases between. Per the germline V gene, CDR1 is LNHDA and CDR2 is SQIVND (reference sequence). This CDR3 is built from 13 residues. The CDR3 coding sequence is TGTGCCAGTAGTATTGTCCGAGCCGGGGAGCTGTTTTTT. Translating it yields CASSIVRAGELFF.

The V and J genes are TRBV5-1 and TRBJ1-2; a weak D match, TRBD1 (6 bases). Germline V gives CDR1 SGHRS, CDR2 YFSETQ. There are 16 residues in the CDR3. V was cut by 4 bases and J by 2 bases, with 18 bases left in between. CDR3 in DNA: TGCGCCAGCAGCCTTAATACAGGGTCTTCGAACTATGGCTACACCTTC. This translates into CASSLNTGSSNYGYTF.

The count of this clone is one. This chain joins TRBV5-5 and TRBJ2-7; no definite D call. V gave up 1 base and J gave up 0 bases, with 14 bases separating them. This CDR3 region has 16 residues. The germline V gene has CDR1 SGHKS and CDR2 YYEKEE (reference sequence). The CDR3 bases are TGTGCCAGCAGCTTGTTTTTCGCACAGAACTCCTACGAGCAGTACTTC. This gives the protein CASSLFFAQNSYEQYF.

J is TRBJ1-5 and V is TRBV29-1, with 7 bases matching TRBD1. Losses at the gene ends were 4 bases for V and 5 bases for J; bases not matched to a gene: 5. CDR1 is SQVTM and CDR2 is ANQGSEA in the germline V gene. The CDR3 runs 13 residues. The CDR3 coding sequence is TGCAGCGTTGGAGGACAGGACTATCAGCCCCAGCATTTT. Its protein product is CSVGGQDYQPQHF.

The CDR3, as DNA: TGTGCCAGCAGCTTAGCCGTTCAGCCCCAGCATTTT. It translates to CASSLAVQPQHF. The chain recombines TRBV7-2 with TRBJ1-5; D gene uncertain. The CDR3 is made up of 12 amino acids. Germline V gene lookup returns CDR1 SGHTA and CDR2 FQGNSA. The V end lost 0 bases, the J end lost 6 bases, and 3 bases lay between the germline ends.

There are a few counts of this clone. V and J are TRBV10-1 and TRBJ2-7; TRBD2 might be the D (5 bases). Trimming took 3 bases from V and 2 from J, leaving 11 bases between them. Germline V gene lookup returns CDR1 WNHNN and CDR2 SYGVQD (reference sequence). CDR3 length equals 14 residues. In nucleotides, the CDR3 is TGCGCCAGCAGTGAAACCGGGAACCCCTACGAGCAGTACTTC. Protein sequence: CASSETGNPYEQYF.

The rearrangement uses TRBV5-4 and TRBJ2-7; 9 nucleotides agree with TRBD2. V was pared by 1 base and J by 4 bases, with 12 bases of the junction left unmatched. The germline V gene has CDR1 SGHNT and CDR2 YYREEE (reference sequence). The CDR3 is 17 amino acids. CDR3 amino acids: CASSLFGPAGGPYEQYF. The CDR3 region has the DNA TGTGCCAGCAGCTTGTTTGGACCGGCGGGGGGGCCTTACGAGCAGTACTTC. Based on the CDR3 plus reference TRBV5-4 and TRBJ2-7, the full variable domain is ETGVTQSPTHLIKTRGQQVTLRCSSQSGHNTVSWYQQALGQGPQFIFQYYREEENGRGNFPPRFSGLQFPNYSSELNVNALELDDSALYLCASSLFGPAGGPYEQYFGPGTRLTVT.

In this sample, this clone turned up a few times. The chain employs TRBV9 and TRBJ1-3; 7 positions match TRBD1. This CDR3 spans 15 amino acids. After removal of 4 bases from V and 0 bases from J, the junction contained 4 bases not matched to a gene. The germline V gene has CDR1 SGDLS and CDR2 YYNGEE. This CDR3 reads CASSLGQYSGNTIYF. CDR3 DNA sequence: TGTGCCAGCAGCTTGGGACAGTACTCTGGAAACACCATATATTTT.

This sequence joins TRBV7-2 and TRBJ1-2; D remains unclear. Trimming removed 4 bases from V and 4 bases from J, with 10 bases in between. The V gene's germline CDR1 is SGHTA and CDR2 FQGNSA. This CDR3 spans 13 amino acids. The CDR3 is CASSSPPLYGYTF. CDR3 sequence (DNA): TGTGCCAGCAGCTCCCCTCCTCTCTATGGCTACACCTTC.